This entry lists 23 T cell receptor beta chains sequenced from one sample in a study of regulatory T cells in long-lasting Graves disease. With iRepertoire HTBI primers and Arm-PCR of CDR3 regions, TCR beta libraries were built. TCRdb ran MiXCR on the multiplex PCR reads and lists one entry per CDR3 protein. The sample has around 500,000 distinct CDR3 sequences, approximately 12% seen once. Time point reported: newly diagnosed GD, antithyroid drugs for less than 3 months. RNA extracted from PBMCs served as the sequencing template. These data are also associated with another study on T cells in Graves' hyperthyroidism and ophthalmopathy.

This material consisted of peripheral blood mononuclear cells (PBMCs), taken at new diagnosis, from a patient treated with antithyroid drugs. The receptors come from a man aged 25 to 40 with Graves disease.

This clonotype was seen ten or more times. The CDR3 nucleotides read TGCAGTGCGCCGGGACAGGGATCCTACAATGAGCAGTTCTTC. This sequence encodes CSAPGQGSYNEQFF. V usage is TRBV20-1 and J usage is TRBJ2-1, with 9 bases lining up with TRBD1. The CDR3 spans 14 residues. The germline CDR1 and CDR2 sequences are DFQATT and SNEGSKA (reference sequence). The junction had 4 bases not matched to a gene; V was cut back by 6 bases and J by 1 base.

The rearrangement links TRBV25-1 to TRBJ1-2; 9 bases match TRBD1. The CDR3 runs 16 residues. The trim removed 6 bases at V and 9 bases at J, leaving 17 bases unmatched. Per germline, CDR1 MGHDK and CDR2 SYGVNS. CDR3 loop: CASRTSGVTGGISYTF. In DNA, the CDR3 is TGTGCCAGCAGGACCTCCGGTGTGACAGGGGGAATAAGCTACACCTTC.

This clonotype was seen only a few times. This chain links TRBV20-1 with TRBJ2-7; tentative D call: TRBD2 (6 bases). The CDR3 runs to 14 residues. V gave up 1 base and J gave up 2 bases, with 12 bases separating them. The V gene's germline CDR1 is DFQATT and CDR2 SNEGSKA (reference sequence). The CDR3 DNA sequence: TGCAGTGCTAGAGTGCCGGACTACCCCTACGAGCAGTACTTC. This gives the protein CSARVPDYPYEQYF.

This chain joins TRBV20-1 and TRBJ2-3; either TRBD1 or TRBD2 may supply D (6 bases each). CDR1 DFQATT and CDR2 SNEGSKA come from the germline V gene (reference sequence). The CDR3 sequence is 14 residues long. The V gene lost 3 bases and the J gene lost 6 bases, with 16 bases spanning the gap. CDR3 sequence (DNA): TGCAGTGCTAGCCCCGGGACTGGGGGCGATACGCAGTATTTT. Protein product: CSASPGTGGDTQYF.

The sample holds many counts of this clonotype. The chain is built from TRBV27 and TRBJ2-3; the D call may be TRBD1 or TRBD2 (5 bases each). Trimming cost V 6 bases and J 0 bases, with 13 bases left between them. The CDR3 is 15 amino acids. Germline-derived CDR1 and CDR2 are MNHEY and SMNVEV (reference sequence). The CDR3 region has the DNA TGTGCCAGCAGAGAACCGGGACGGAGCACAGATACGCAGTATTTT. This sequence encodes CASREPGRSTDTQYF.

The chain couples TRBV10-2 to TRBJ2-1, with D perhaps being TRBD1 or TRBD2 (5 bases each). V was pared by 3 bases and J by 14 bases, with 14 bases between. Per the germline V gene, CDR1 is WSHSY and CDR2 is SAAADI. The CDR3 loop spans 12 amino acids. The CDR3 spells CASSDGAAKKFF. The CDR3 DNA sequence: TGCGCCAGCAGTGACGGGGCAGCGAAAAAGTTCTTC.

This clonotype was seen a few times. The V and J genes are TRBV7-9 and TRBJ1-1; 10 nucleotides agree with TRBD1. CDR1 is SEHNR and CDR2 is FQNEAQ in the germline V gene (reference sequence). This CDR3 region has 16 residues. V dropped 11 bases and J dropped 0; count of bases not matched to a gene: 12. The CDR3 sequence is CAYPGQGGTVNTEAFF. The CDR3 nucleotides are TGTGCCTATCCAGGACAGGGGGGAACGGTGAACACTGAAGCTTTCTTT.

Many counts were recorded for this clonotype. The chain is built from TRBV11-2 and TRBJ1-1; TRBD1 matches at 9 bases. The CDR3 is made up of 13 amino acids. CDR1 is SGHAT and CDR2 is FQNNGV in the germline V gene. Trimming took 5 bases from V and 6 from J; bases not matched to a gene: 4. The DNA of the CDR3 is TGTGCCAGCAGCACAGGGGGCGCCCCTGAAGCTTTCTTT. It specifies CASSTGGAPEAFF.

The rearrangement links TRBV29-1 to TRBJ2-7; D is unclear. Trimming shortened V by 1 base and J by 2 bases, and 9 bases separated the two germline ends. The V gene's germline CDR1 is SQVTM and CDR2 ANQGSEA. The CDR3 totals 13 residues. As DNA, the CDR3 is TGCAGCGTTGAAGTGGTTACAACCTACGAGCAGTACTTC. Amino acids: CSVEVVTTYEQYF.

This clonotype appeared many times. The rearrangement joins TRBV7-9 to TRBJ2-7, with 9 positions matching TRBD1. Losses at the gene ends were 5 bases for V and 0 bases for J; bases not matched to a gene: 5. The CDR3 loop spans 15 amino acids. Germline V gives CDR1 SEHNR, CDR2 FQNEAQ (reference sequence). This CDR3 reads CASSGGDRASYEQYF. The DNA of the CDR3 is TGTGCCAGCAGCGGGGGGGACAGGGCCTCCTACGAGCAGTACTTC.

This clonotype has just a few counts. The genes are TRBV30 and TRBJ2-6; D possibly matches TRBD1 or TRBD2 (5 bases each). The germline V gene has CDR1 GTSNPN and CDR2 SVGIG (reference sequence). The CDR3 is made up of 15 amino acids. Trimming took off 0 bases at V and 2 bases at J, with 8 bases between the two ends. DNA of the CDR3: TGTGCCTGGAGTGTACGGGGACCTGGGGCCAACGTCCTGACTTTC. Its protein is CAWSVRGPGANVLTF.

This clonotype occurred many times. The rearrangement joins TRBV27 to TRBJ2-5; TRBD1 matches at 9 bases. The CDR3 is made up of 15 amino acids. J lost 5 bases, V lost 6 bases, and 10 bases had no gene match. Germline CDR1 is MNHEY and CDR2 is SMNVEV (reference sequence). DNA of the CDR3: TGTGCCAGCAGGCAACTTGACGGGACAGGGGAGACCCAGTACTTC. The encoded protein is CASRQLDGTGETQYF.

This clonotype has more than one count but fewer than ten. The rearrangement joins TRBV29-1 to TRBJ1-1; TRBD1 might be the D (5 bases). Deletions cut 2 bases from V and 6 bases from J, with 19 bases between. Germline assignment: CDR1 SQVTM and CDR2 ANQGSEA. CDR3 size: 15 residues. The CDR3 reads CSVEYIVVGEPEAFF. CDR3 nucleotide sequence: TGCAGCGTTGAATATATAGTGGTAGGGGAACCTGAAGCTTTCTTT.

This clonotype was detected only a few times. With a much larger clone just one base away, this may be a read error. V usage is TRBV28 and J usage is TRBJ2-7; tentatively, D is TRBD1 or TRBD2 (5 bases each). CDR1 is MDHEN and CDR2 is SYDVKM in the germline V gene. This CDR3 comprises 15 residues. The CDR3 is CASSTPGTDSYEQHF. The CDR3 DNA follows: TGTGCCAGCAGTACCCCCGGGACGGACTCCTACGAGCAGCACTTC.

This clonotype was seen many times. This chain links TRBV24-1 with TRBJ1-2; 9 bases line up with TRBD1. The germline CDR1 and CDR2 sequences are KGHDR and SFDVKD. This CDR3 region has 14 residues. V lost 5 bases to trimming and J lost 2 bases; unmatched junction nucleotides: 2. The CDR3 region has the DNA TGTGCCACCAGTGCTGGACAGGGGAACTATGGCTACACCTTC. Protein product: CATSAGQGNYGYTF.

Details on this clonotype: A read error is the likely source, as a far larger clone sits one nucleotide away. This chain uses TRBV6-4 with TRBJ2-7, with 7 positions matching TRBD1. The CDR3 runs 10 residues. From germline, CDR1 is MRHNA and CDR2 SNTAGT. With V trimmed by 6 bases and J by 7 bases, 0 bases remained unmatched. The CDR3 region has the DNA TGTGCCAGCAGGGGACAGGAGCAGTACTTC. Translation gives CASRGQEQYF.

The genes are TRBV18 and TRBJ1-6, with D perhaps TRBD1 (6 bases). The CDR3 consists of 16 residues. V was pared by 10 bases and J by 7 bases, with 23 bases between. Germline CDR1 is KGHSH and CDR2 is LQKENI. The CDR3 sequence is CANSLRRAGENSPLHF. In nucleotides, the CDR3 is TGTGCCAACTCCCTTCGACGGGCAGGGGAGAATTCACCCCTCCACTTT.

Turning to this clonotype: The likely explanation is a read error, given a far larger clone one base away. The genes are TRBV2 and TRBJ2-7, with TRBD2 matching over 7 bases. The CDR3 totals 14 residues. Germline assignment: CDR1 SNHLY and CDR2 FYNNEI. Trimming took 7 bases from V and 7 from J; bases not matched to a gene: 13. The CDR3: CASTGGSSHNEQYF. DNA for the CDR3: TGTGCCAGCACGGGCGGGAGCAGCCACAATGAGCAGTACTTC.

At least ten counts were recorded for this clonotype. The chain recombines TRBV2 with TRBJ2-7; D is possibly TRBD2 (5 bases). The CDR3 totals 15 residues. V lost 4 bases and J lost 3, with 16 bases in between. In germline, CDR1 is SNHLY, CDR2 FYNNEI. The DNA for the CDR3 is TGTGCCAGCAGTGCGGGCAAGCCCCGGGACTACGAGCAGTACTTC. Translated, it gives CASSAGKPRDYEQYF.

This clonotype was seen only a few times. This rearrangement joins TRBV6-4 to TRBJ2-1; 15 positions match TRBD2. Losses at the gene ends were 0 bases for V and 7 bases for J; bases not matched to a gene: 1. The CDR3 covers 16 residues. Germline lookup yields CDR1 MRHNA and CDR2 SNTAGT. CDR3 DNA sequence: TGTGCCAGCAGTGACTCGGGGACTAGCGGGAGGAATGAGCAGTTCTTC. Amino acids: CASSDSGTSGRNEQFF.

The sample holds a few counts of this clonotype. The chain is built from TRBV19 and TRBJ1-1; TRBD1 matches at 7 bases. This CDR3 has 15 amino acids. The junction had 13 bases not matched to a gene; V was cut back by 7 bases and J by 5 bases. CDR1 and CDR2 (germline): LNHDA, SQIVND (reference sequence). CDR3: CASTRSTGIETEAFF. The CDR3 DNA follows: TGTGCCAGTACACGGTCGACAGGGATTGAAACTGAAGCTTTCTTT.

This clonotype showed up many times. This chain links TRBV27 with TRBJ2-3; 9 nucleotides align to TRBD1. The CDR3 loop spans 15 amino acids. V lost 5 bases and J lost 4; bases outside the gene matches: 7. The germline V gene encodes CDR1 MNHEY and CDR2 SMNVEV (reference sequence). The CDR3 is CASSLAGQGPDTQYF. The CDR3 DNA is TGTGCCAGCAGTCTGGCAGGACAGGGGCCAGATACGCAGTATTTT.

As DNA, the CDR3 is TGTGCCACCAGCAGAGAAACGGGCAGGGTCTACGAGCAGTACTTC. Its translation is CATSRETGRVYEQYF. The chain recombines TRBV15 with TRBJ2-7, with a weak D call TRBD1 (5 bases). V lost 0 bases and J 3 bases, leaving 12 bases between the germline ends. CDR1 and CDR2 (germline): LNHNV, YYDKDF (reference sequence). The CDR3 is 15 amino acids.